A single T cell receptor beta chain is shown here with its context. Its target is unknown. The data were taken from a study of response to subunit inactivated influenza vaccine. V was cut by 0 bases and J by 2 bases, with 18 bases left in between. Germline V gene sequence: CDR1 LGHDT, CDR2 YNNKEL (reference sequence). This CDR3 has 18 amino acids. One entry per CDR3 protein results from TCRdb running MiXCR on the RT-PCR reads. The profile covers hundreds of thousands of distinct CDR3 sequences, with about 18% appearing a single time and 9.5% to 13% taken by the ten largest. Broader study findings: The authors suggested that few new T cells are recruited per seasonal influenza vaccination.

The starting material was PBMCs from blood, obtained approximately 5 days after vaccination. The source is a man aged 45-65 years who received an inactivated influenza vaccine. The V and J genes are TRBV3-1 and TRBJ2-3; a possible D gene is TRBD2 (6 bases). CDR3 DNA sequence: TGTGCCAGCAGCCAAGATGAAGCGGGCCCACCCTACACAGATACGCAGTATTTT. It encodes CASSQDEAGPPYTDTQYF.